A single sample is the source of the 27 T cell receptor beta chains below, sequenced in a study of cytomegalovirus exposure and HLA in healthy donors. 60 Vbeta and 13 Jbeta primers were used in PCR. The method was immunoSEQ multiplex PCR; TCRdb's version includes in-frame clones alone and lacks a portion of them. Seen here are fewer than 110,000 clones, about 80% observed once, and the top ten hold approximately 2.5%. The sequencing sample was made of PBMCs. These receptors were collected from a man younger than 40 in good health and CMV-seropositive.

V usage is TRBV5-1 and J usage is TRBJ2-1; TRBD2 might be the D (7 bases). Germline CDR1 is SGHRS and CDR2 is YFSETQ. Trimming left V 0 bases short and J 0 bases short, with 13 bases between. This CDR3 has 17 residues. CDR3 nucleotide sequence: TGCGCCAGCAGCTTGGGCGGGGGCCATAGCTCCTACAATGAGCAGTTCTTC. It specifies CASSLGGGHSSYNEQFF.

V and J are TRBV7-6 and TRBJ2-1, with 9 bases matching TRBD1. Germline loops: CDR1 SGHVS, CDR2 FNYEAQ. Unmatched junction bases numbered 7, after V lost 5 bases and J lost 8 bases. This CDR3 has 14 amino acids. CDR3 residues: CASSPGQGWDEQFF. The CDR3 region has the DNA TGTGCCAGCAGCCCGGGACAGGGATGGGATGAGCAGTTCTTC.

The J gene is TRBJ1-1, the V gene TRBV30; maybe TRBD1 (6 bases). The CDR3 spans 12 residues. The V and J ends lost 3 bases and 4 bases respectively, with 9 bases between them. Germline CDR1 and CDR2: GTSNPN and SVGIG (reference sequence). This chain's CDR3 is CAWRDSITEAFF. The CDR3 DNA reads as TGTGCCTGGAGGGACAGTATCACTGAAGCTTTCTTT.

This chain links TRBV29-1 with TRBJ1-3, with D perhaps matching TRBD1 (5 bases). Per germline, CDR1 SQVTM and CDR2 ANQGSEA. V was cut by 0 bases and J by 4 bases, with 13 bases left in between. CDR3 length: 15 residues. The CDR3 is CSVEDIGGKGNTIYF. CDR3 in DNA: TGCAGCGTTGAAGATATCGGGGGGAAGGGAAACACCATATATTTT.

The V call is TRBV9, the J call TRBJ1-1, with a weak D call TRBD1 (5 bases). Trimming cost V 3 bases and J 1 base, with 13 bases left between them. The CDR3 runs to 15 residues. Germline V gene lookup returns CDR1 SGDLS and CDR2 YYNGEE. CDR3 sequence reads: CASSAHRSRNTEAFF. The CDR3 DNA reads TGTGCCAGCAGCGCTCACAGGTCACGGAACACTGAAGCTTTCTTT.

V is TRBV19 and J is TRBJ2-5; the match to TRBD2 covers 7 bases. The J call may be incorrect, as the DNA end agrees better with TRBJ2-7. Germline lookup yields CDR1 LNHDA and CDR2 SQIVND (reference sequence). This CDR3 has 13 amino acids. DNA for the CDR3: TGTGCCAGTAGTCCCGGGGGGAAATACGAGCAGTACTTC. As protein: CASSPGGKYEQYF.

This chain joins TRBV29-1 and TRBJ1-1; 7 bases agree with TRBD1. J lost 0 bases, V lost 8 bases, and 12 bases had no gene match. The CDR3 has 15 residues. Per germline, CDR1 SQVTM and CDR2 ANQGSEA. CDR3 nucleotide sequence: TGCAGCACAAAGGGGGCCCGAGTTATGAACACTGAAGCTTTCTTT. It is translated as CSTKGARVMNTEAFF. The full variable domain, its missing parts supplied by reference TRBV29-1 and TRBJ1-1, is SAVISQKPSRDICQRGTSLTIQCQVDSQVTMMFWYRQQPGQSLTLIATANQGSEATYESGFVIDKFPISRPNLTFSTLTVSNMSPEDSSIYLCSTKGARVMNTEAFFGQGTRLTVV.

The genes are TRBV5-1 and TRBJ2-3; no definite D call. V lost 2 bases and J lost 3, with 10 bases in between. The length of the CDR3 is 14 residues. Germline V lookup: CDR1 SGHRS, CDR2 YFSETQ. The CDR3 region has the DNA TGCGCCAGCAGCTTTGGTACGCGGACAGATACGCAGTATTTT. Translation: CASSFGTRTDTQYF.

This clone was seen a single time. The CDR3 reads CASSQAGQGAIEQYF. In nucleotides, the CDR3 is TGCGCCAGCAGCCAAGCGGGACAGGGGGCGATCGAGCAGTACTTC. The chain is built from TRBV4-1 and TRBJ2-7, with 12 nucleotides matching TRBD1. Germline assignment: CDR1 MGHRA and CDR2 YSYEKL. J was trimmed by 6 bases and V by 1 base; bases with no gene match: 4. The CDR3 covers 15 residues.

This clone was counted once. This chain joins TRBV5-4 and TRBJ2-7; 9 nucleotides align to TRBD1. The CDR3 totals 16 residues. V gave up 2 bases and J gave up 5 bases; unmatched junction bases: 11. Per the germline V gene, CDR1 is SGHNT and CDR2 is YYREEE (reference sequence). This CDR3 reads CASSLMGLGQGDEQYF. CDR3 sequence (DNA): TGTGCCAGCAGCTTAATGGGCCTGGGACAGGGAGACGAGCAGTACTTC.

This chain joins TRBV4-2 and TRBJ2-1; D is possibly TRBD2 (5 bases). The germline V and J ends were trimmed by 1 base and 4 bases, with 11 bases remaining between them. The CDR3 is 15 amino acids. Germline V gene sequence: CDR1 LGHNA, CDR2 YNFKEQ. Written as DNA, the CDR3 is TGTGCCAGCAGCCAAGTCCTAGCCAGATACAATGAGCAGTTCTTC. Protein sequence: CASSQVLARYNEQFF.

The rearrangement links TRBV2 to TRBJ2-1, with 10 bases that match TRBD2. Germline CDR1 is SNHLY and CDR2 is FYNNEI. The CDR3 length is 15 residues. Trimming at V came to 5 bases and at J to 5 bases, leaving 6 bases not matched to a gene. The CDR3 loop is CASSPLAGLDNEQFF. In DNA, the CDR3 is TGTGCCAGCAGTCCACTAGCGGGGCTCGACAATGAGCAGTTCTTC.

The V gene is TRBV4-1, the J gene TRBJ2-7, with a weak D call TRBD1 (6 bases). The CDR3 has 13 residues. V lost 3 bases and J 5 bases, leaving 11 bases between the germline ends. Per the germline V gene, CDR1 is MGHRA and CDR2 is YSYEKL. The DNA for the CDR3 is TGCGCCAGCAGCCACACAGGGTTAGACGAGCAGTACTTC. It codes for CASSHTGLDEQYF.

This chain joins TRBV7-9 and TRBJ2-5; tentative D call: TRBD2 (5 bases). Trimming cost V 5 bases and J 4 bases, with 17 bases left between them. CDR1 and CDR2 (germline): SEHNR, FQNEAQ (reference sequence). There are 15 residues in the CDR3. The CDR3 spells CASSMALERSETQYF. For the CDR3, the DNA is TGTGCCAGCAGCATGGCCTTGGAGCGGTCAGAGACCCAGTACTTC.

The V gene is TRBV12-5, the J gene TRBJ2-5, with 12 bases identical to TRBD2. This CDR3 contains 16 residues. Germline CDR1 and CDR2: LGHNT and FRNRAP. Unmatched junction bases numbered 4, after V lost 3 bases and J lost 2 bases. The CDR3 coding sequence is TGTGCTAGTGGTTTCGGACTAGCGGGGATGCAAGAGACCCAGTACTTC. Amino acid sequence: CASGFGLAGMQETQYF.

The chain carries TRBV6-1 and TRBJ1-3, with unresolved D. V shed 4 bases and J shed 7 bases, with 17 bases lying between them. Germline V gene sequence: CDR1 MNHNS, CDR2 SASEGT. CDR3 length: 15 residues. This CDR3 is CASSARTLLRNTIYF. The CDR3 DNA is TGTGCCAGCAGTGCCCGGACTTTGCTTAGGAACACCATATATTTT.

The rearrangement joins TRBV7-9 to TRBJ2-3, with D possibly TRBD1 on 7 matching bases. Trimming pared 5 bases from V and 3 bases from J, leaving 15 bases between. This CDR3 has 15 amino acids. Germline CDR1 reads SEHNR; CDR2 reads FQNEAQ (reference sequence). Written as DNA, the CDR3 is TGTGCCAGCAGCCTACCGGAGGGGGCTACAGATACGCAGTATTTT. Protein: CASSLPEGATDTQYF.

V and J are TRBV5-1 and TRBJ1-1; no clear D. In germline, CDR1 is SGHRS, CDR2 YFSETQ. The CDR3 contains 15 residues. Trimming took off 0 bases at V and 0 bases at J, with 9 bases between the two ends. As DNA, the CDR3 is TGCGCCAGCAGCTTGGAGCCAAAGATGAACACTGAAGCTTTCTTT. Amino acids: CASSLEPKMNTEAFF.

The CDR3 region is CASQQGEGTEAFF. The DNA for the CDR3 is TGTGCCAGCCAACAGGGGGAAGGCACTGAAGCTTTCTTT. The gene calls are TRBV6-1 and TRBJ1-1; 8 nucleotides agree with TRBD1. Trimming took 8 bases from V and 4 from J; bases not matched to a gene: 6. Looked up from germline, CDR1 is MNHNS and CDR2 is SASEGT. This CDR3 has 13 amino acids.

The CDR3 DNA follows: TGCGCCAGCGGGCTAGCGGGGGGTTCAGATACGCAGTATTTT. This encodes CASGLAGGSDTQYF. The rearrangement uses TRBV10-2 and TRBJ2-3; 11 bases align to TRBD2. The CDR3 contains 14 residues. Per the germline V gene, CDR1 is WSHSY and CDR2 is SAAADI. V was pared by 8 bases and J by 4 bases, with 5 bases of the junction left unmatched.

The V gene is TRBV11-1, the J gene TRBJ2-1; 9 nucleotides match TRBD2. CDR3 length: 15 amino acids. The germline V gene has CDR1 SGHAT and CDR2 FQDESV (reference sequence). The junction had 6 bases not matched to a gene; V was cut back by 2 bases and J by 7 bases. The CDR3 spells CASSLQGGGANEQFF. CDR3 nucleotide sequence: TGTGCCAGCAGCTTACAGGGCGGGGGGGCTAATGAGCAGTTCTTC.

The chain joins TRBV7-8 to TRBJ2-7; D not resolved. Germline loops: CDR1 SGHVS, CDR2 FQNEAQ. V lost 3 bases and J 0 bases, leaving 12 bases between the germline ends. This CDR3 is built from 15 residues. For the CDR3, the DNA is TGTGCCAGCAGCTTGAACTGGGCCAACTCCTACGAGCAGTACTTC. This translates into CASSLNWANSYEQYF.

The CDR3 spells CASSASGGLSDTQYF. CDR3 DNA: TGTGCCAGCAGCGCTAGCGGGGGCCTAAGCGATACGCAGTATTTT. This chain links TRBV9 with TRBJ2-3; TRBD2 aligns across 10 bases. Per the germline V gene, CDR1 is SGDLS and CDR2 is YYNGEE. V was clipped by 3 bases and J by 6 bases; unmatched bases: 7. The CDR3 covers 15 residues.

About this clone itself: A read error may account for a junction end that differs from germline. This CDR3 is CASSRNTLLARNEQFF. The CDR3 DNA follows: TGTGCTAGCAGCCGCAACACCCTGCTAGCACGAAATGAGCAGTTCTTC. This chain uses TRBV7-7 with TRBJ2-1; a weak D match, TRBD2 (5 bases). The germline V gene has CDR1 SSHAT and CDR2 FNYEAQ (reference sequence). CDR3 length: 16 residues.

This sequence joins TRBV29-1 and TRBJ1-2, with D perhaps matching TRBD1 (5 bases). The ends were cut back, 0 bases at V and 3 bases at J, with 14 bases in the middle. CDR3 size: 15 residues. The V gene's germline CDR1 is SQVTM and CDR2 ANQGSEA. The CDR3 region is CSVEDQTGGYYGYTF. Here the CDR3 DNA reads TGCAGCGTTGAAGATCAAACGGGGGGGTACTATGGCTACACCTTC.

The chain links TRBV30 to TRBJ2-7, with D maybe TRBD2 (6 bases). The V end was cut by 0 bases, the J end by 2 bases, with 11 bases between. Germline V CDR1 and CDR2: GTSNPN, SVGIG (reference sequence). The length of the CDR3 is 14 residues. The DNA of the CDR3 is TGTGCCTGGAGTGTACCCGGGAGAACCTACGAGCAGTACTTC. This sequence encodes CAWSVPGRTYEQYF. Complete variable domain (other parts from reference TRBV30 and TRBJ2-7): SQTIHQWPATLVQPVGSPLSLECTVEGTSNPNLYWYRQAAGRGLQLLFYSVGIGQISSEVPQNLSASRPQDRQFILSSKKLLLSDSGFYLCAWSVPGRTYEQYFGPGTRLTVT.

J is TRBJ1-2 and V is TRBV14; TRBD1 agrees at 8 bases. V dropped 3 bases and J dropped 7; count of bases not matched to a gene: 13. The CDR3 length is 16 residues. Germline V lookup: CDR1 SGHDN, CDR2 FVKESK. CDR3 region: CASSQDSWTGFSGYTF. The CDR3 nucleotides read TGTGCCAGCAGCCAGGACTCTTGGACAGGGTTTAGTGGCTACACCTTC.